The 25 T cell receptor beta chains reported below all come from one sample, sequenced in a study of metastatic and nonmetastatic thyroid tumors. Patients underwent thyroid surgery, and none had received any treatment before it. TCRdb re-called the PCR reads through MiXCR. This sample yields tens of thousands of clones, of which approximately 24% are seen a single time; about 14% belongs to the top ten. Sequenced sample: tumor tissue. The source is a female donor with papillary thyroid cancer or a benign thyroid nodule (not recorded which). Some clones in this sample may be carry-over from other donors' samples.

This sequence joins TRBV5-1 and TRBJ2-7, with a possible D match to TRBD2 (6 bases). Germline CDR1 and CDR2: SGHRS and YFSETQ. There are 14 residues in the CDR3. V lost 2 bases, J lost 3 bases, and 12 bases lay in between. The CDR3 sequence is CASSLRAEGYEQYF. As DNA, the CDR3 is TGCGCCAGCAGCTTAAGGGCGGAGGGCTACGAGCAGTACTTC.

The chain joins TRBV2 to TRBJ2-4; TRBD1 matches 8 bases. The germline gives CDR1 SNHLY, CDR2 FYNNEI. This CDR3 region has 12 residues. The V gene end was trimmed by 6 bases and the J gene end by 6 bases; junction bases not matched to a gene: 1. The CDR3 loop reads CASSDRGNIQYF. DNA of the CDR3: TGTGCCAGCAGCGACAGGGGAAACATTCAGTACTTC.

The chain joins TRBV12-3 or TRBV12-4 to TRBJ2-7, with 10 bases aligning to TRBD2. CDR3 length: 16 residues. V lost 6 bases and J lost 5; bases outside the gene matches: 13. CDR3 sequence: CASRLRPGLAGDEQYF. CDR3 bases: TGTGCCAGCAGACTTCGGCCGGGGCTAGCGGGAGACGAGCAGTACTTC.

The chain has TRBV6-2 or TRBV6-3 and TRBJ1-1; weak D call: TRBD1 (6 bases). V lost 6 bases and J 1 base, leaving 21 bases between the germline ends. Germline V CDR1 and CDR2: MNHEY, SVGEGT. The CDR3 consists of 17 residues. CDR3 sequence (DNA): TGTGCCAGCAGCCAATCGCTGTACAGGGCTCCGAACACTGAAGCTTTCTTT. As protein: CASSQSLYRAPNTEAFF.

The chain links TRBV25-1 to TRBJ2-5, with D maybe TRBD2 (7 bases). Germline CDR1 reads MGHDK; CDR2 reads SYGVNS. V lost 5 bases and J 5 bases, leaving 15 bases between the germline ends. The CDR3 consists of 14 residues. CDR3 in DNA: TGTGCCAGCAGTCCTGGCGGGGGCGCCGAGACCCAGTACTTC. Protein: CASSPGGGAETQYF.

Notes on this clone: The junction departs from germline at one end; a sequencing error may be responsible. The gene calls are TRBV28 and TRBJ1-1; unclear D gene. Germline lookup yields CDR1 MDHEN and CDR2 SYDVKM. This CDR3 region has 14 residues. CDR3 nucleotides: TGTGCCAGTGATTCCGTGGGCCTGAGCACTGAATCTTTCTTT. Residues: CASDSVGLSTESFF.

In its sample, this clone was seen a few times. The CDR3 sequence is CASSQRAGEQFF. Here the CDR3 DNA reads TGTGCCAGCAGCCAACGAGCGGGAGAGCAGTTCTTC. V and J are TRBV3-1 and TRBJ2-1, with 7 nucleotides matching TRBD2. CDR1 and CDR2 from the germline V gene are LGHDT and YNNKEL (reference sequence). The CDR3 runs to 12 residues. J lost 10 bases, V lost 2 bases, and 2 bases had no gene match.

The chain recombines TRBV12-3 or TRBV12-4 with TRBJ1-3, with TRBD1 matching 8 bases. V shed 2 bases and J 7 bases; nucleotides not matched to a gene: 1. The CDR3 consists of 13 residues. CDR3: CASSLRQGNTIYF. The DNA of the CDR3 is TGTGCCAGCAGTTTAAGACAGGGGAACACCATATATTTT.

The rearrangement joins TRBV28 to TRBJ1-5, with D tentatively TRBD1 (5 bases). The germline V gene encodes CDR1 MDHEN and CDR2 SYDVKM. The CDR3 spans 18 residues. The germline V and J ends were trimmed by 5 bases and 4 bases, with 24 bases remaining between them. CDR3 DNA: TGTGCCAGCAGTGGGCCGGAGTGGACGAGGGGCTTGAATCAGCCCCAGCATTTT. Translation: CASSGPEWTRGLNQPQHF.

This clone was detected many times. The genes are TRBV20-1 and TRBJ1-1, with 7 bases fitting TRBD1. The ends lost 1 base at V and 7 bases at J; junction bases unmatched: 9. Germline CDR1 is DFQATT and CDR2 is SNEGSKA (reference sequence). The CDR3 sequence is 14 residues long. CDR3 nucleotide sequence: TGCAGTGCTAGAGCTACAGGGGCTGGAGGTGAAGCTTTCTTT. This codes for CSARATGAGGEAFF.

This clone was seen at least ten times. The rearrangement joins TRBV10-1 to TRBJ2-1; TRBD2 aligns across 11 bases. The length of the CDR3 is 17 residues. V shed 3 bases and J 7 bases; nucleotides not matched to a gene: 11. Per germline, CDR1 WNHNN and CDR2 SYGVQD (reference sequence). CDR3 nucleotides: TGCGCCAGCAGTGAATCCCGCGGGGTAGCGGGAGGGAATGAGCAGTTCTTC. Translation: CASSESRGVAGGNEQFF.

This chain connects TRBV5-1 to TRBJ1-1; D is unresolved. CDR3 size: 15 residues. CDR1 and CDR2 from the germline V gene are SGHRS and YFSETQ. V was clipped by 0 bases and J by 0 bases, with 9 bases between them. The CDR3 reads CASSLDCQMNTEAFF. CDR3 sequence (DNA): TGCGCCAGCAGCTTGGATTGTCAGATGAACACTGAAGCTTTCTTT.

This clone was observed many times. Other DNA sequences in the same sample also yield this CDR3. J is TRBJ2-5 and V is TRBV5-1, with TRBD2 matching 7 bases. The CDR3 has 13 amino acids. Trimming took 3 bases from V and 3 from J; bases not matched to a gene: 2. Germline CDR1 SGHRS, CDR2 YFSETQ. CDR3 DNA sequence: TGCGCCAGCAGCTGGACTAGTGAAGAGACCCAGTACTTC. Translation: CASSWTSEETQYF.

The rearrangement links TRBV18 to TRBJ1-1; D perhaps matches TRBD1 (6 bases). CDR1 is KGHSH and CDR2 is LQKENI in the germline V gene. The V and J ends lost 3 bases and 11 bases respectively, with 19 bases between them. The CDR3 consists of 14 residues. This chain's CDR3 is CASSPGQRGIVAFF. The CDR3 nucleotides are TGTGCCAGCTCACCCGGACAGAGGGGTATCGTCGCTTTCTTT.

This clone was detected many times. In DNA, the CDR3 is TGTGCCACGTTACGACAGGGGGAGACAGATACGCAGTATTTT. It yields the protein CATLRQGETDTQYF. The chain combines TRBV6-2 or TRBV6-3 with TRBJ2-3; 9 nucleotides align to TRBD1. Trimming at V came to 10 bases and at J to 3 bases, leaving 8 bases not matched to a gene. The CDR3 runs 14 residues. In germline, CDR1 is MNHEY, CDR2 SVGEGT.

This clone came up many times. The rearrangement links TRBV5-5 to TRBJ2-5; 7 bases agree with TRBD1. CDR1 is SGHKS and CDR2 is YYEKEE in the germline V gene (reference sequence). The CDR3 contains 15 residues. The trim removed 4 bases at V and 2 bases at J, leaving 8 bases unmatched. CDR3 sequence (DNA): TGTGCCAGCAGCAACCAAAGACAGGGACAAGAGACCCAGTACTTC. Translating it yields CASSNQRQGQETQYF. Supplemented by reference TRBV5-5 and TRBJ2-5, the full variable domain reads DAGVTQSPTHLIKTRGQQVTLRCSPISGHKSVSWYQQVLGQGPQFIFQYYEKEERGRGNFPDRFSARQFPNYSSELNVNALLLGDSALYLCASSNQRQGQETQYFGPGTRLLVL.

This clone is a singleton in its sample. The CDR3 does not end in the conserved phenylalanine or tryptophan, so this is likely a read error. V gene TRBV5-1 combines with J gene TRBJ2-3; D may correspond to TRBD1 or TRBD2 (5 bases each). CDR1 SGHRS and CDR2 YFSETQ come from the germline V gene. The CDR3 consists of 15 residues. Between the trimmed V and J ends, which lost 4 bases and 5 bases, there was a span of 17 bases. CDR3 amino acids: CASSPGPLGGDTQYY. For the CDR3, the DNA is TGCGCCAGCAGCCCGGGACCGCTCGGAGGAGATACGCAGTATTAT.

There are many counts of this clone. The rearrangement joins TRBV7-2 to TRBJ1-5, with a possible D match to TRBD1 (6 bases). Trimming removed 4 bases from V and 2 bases from J, with 12 bases in between. The CDR3 is 15 amino acids. CDR1 is SGHTA and CDR2 is FQGNSA in the germline V gene. The DNA for the CDR3 is TGTGCCAGCAGCTCCCAGGCAGGGGGCAATCAGCCCCAGCATTTT. Translated, it gives CASSSQAGGNQPQHF. The entire variable domain, with the rest obtained from reference TRBV7-2 and TRBJ1-5, is as follows: GAGVSQSPSNKVTEKGKDVELRCDPISGHTALYWYRQSLGQGLEFLIYFQGNSAPDKSGLPSDRFSAERTGGSVSTLTIQRTQQEDSAVYLCASSSQAGGNQPQHFGDGTRLSIL.

This clone was observed a handful of times. V is TRBV2 and J is TRBJ1-5, with 7 bases that match TRBD1. V was clipped by 3 bases and J by 2 bases; unmatched bases: 16. Germline-derived CDR1 and CDR2 are SNHLY and FYNNEI. The CDR3 loop spans 19 amino acids. CDR3 sequence reads: CASSDASGQIIAGNQPQHF. The CDR3 bases are TGTGCCAGCAGTGACGCTTCGGGACAGATAATTGCTGGCAATCAGCCCCAGCATTTT. Full variable domain (remainder filled in from reference TRBV2 and TRBJ1-5): EPEVTQTPSHQVTQMGQEVILRCVPISNHLYFYWYRQILGQKVEFLVSFYNNEISEKSEIFDDQFSVERPDGSNFTLKIRSTKLEDSAMYFCASSDASGQIIAGNQPQHFGDGTRLSIL.

This clone was found many times. Other DNA variants within this sample encode the same CDR3. V gene TRBV11-2 combines with J gene TRBJ2-7, with D uncertain. Looked up from germline, CDR1 is SGHAT and CDR2 is FQNNGV. Trimming pared 0 bases from V and 4 bases from J, leaving 10 bases between. The CDR3 is made up of 14 amino acids. The CDR3 is CASSLDPGPYEQYF. The CDR3 bases are TGTGCCAGCAGCTTAGATCCCGGGCCGTACGAGCAGTACTTC.

The table lists this clone with many counts. Possible read error: a much larger clone is one base away. This chain uses TRBV6-1 with TRBJ1-4; no reliable D call. V lost 6 bases and J lost 7, with 12 bases in between. Per the germline V gene, CDR1 is MNHNS and CDR2 is SASEGT. This CDR3 has 13 amino acids. The CDR3 protein is CASSPPGSEKLFF. In DNA, the CDR3 is TGTGCCAGCAGCCCCCCGGGGAGTGAAAAACTGTTTTTT.

This clone was detected many times. This chain links TRBV2 with TRBJ2-7; perhaps D is TRBD1 or TRBD2 (5 bases each). The CDR3 has 12 amino acids. Germline V gene lookup returns CDR1 SNHLY and CDR2 FYNNEI. V gave up 1 base and J gave up 8 bases, with 9 bases separating them. The CDR3 nucleotides read TGTGCCAGCAGTGAAGATGGGACCAAGCAGTACTTC. This gives the protein CASSEDGTKQYF.

The chain has TRBV6-2 or TRBV6-3 and TRBJ2-7; 9 bases fit TRBD1. Germline V CDR1 and CDR2: MNHEY, SVGEGT. This CDR3 region has 17 residues. V shed 7 bases, J shed 7 bases, and the junction held 20 bases outside the gene matches. DNA of the CDR3: TGTGCCAGCACCACTGGTCTAAGTCGGGACAGGGAGGGAGAGCAGTACTTC. Translation gives CASTTGLSRDREGEQYF.

This clone has only a few counts. Because it lacks the conserved phenylalanine or tryptophan at the end, this CDR3 is likely a read error. The chain couples TRBV27 to TRBJ2-2; 12 nucleotides align to TRBD2. Germline CDR1 reads MNHEY; CDR2 reads SMNVEV (reference sequence). The J segment lost 11 bases and the V segment lost 5 bases, leaving 12 bases of the junction unmatched. The CDR3 loop spans 16 amino acids. CDR3: CASSPRLAGVGGELFS. The CDR3 coding sequence is TGTGCCAGCAGTCCGAGACTAGCGGGAGTTGGCGGTGAGCTGTTTTCT.

This chain joins TRBV6-2 or TRBV6-3 and TRBJ1-1; 8 bases match TRBD1. With V trimmed by 5 bases and J by 0 bases, 2 bases remained unmatched. The CDR3 length is 14 residues. Germline CDR1 MNHEY, CDR2 SVGEGT. CDR3 sequence reads: CASSGQGLNTEAFF. The DNA of the CDR3 is TGTGCCAGCAGTGGACAGGGTTTGAACACTGAAGCTTTCTTT.